This TCR beta chain was documented in a study of beta chain features in type 1 diabetes. About the study: Examination spanned around 110 million sorted cells from all samples.

Study-wide points: Individuals with type 1 diabetes displayed fewer insertions and more deletions at VDJ junctions. Type 1 diabetes patients showed a moderate but significant shortening of TCRB CDR3s in all four CD4+ subsets.

On this clone: What it binds is not known.

Trimming at V came to 5 bases and at J to 0 bases, leaving 3 bases not matched to a gene. The CDR3 has 15 amino acids. CDR1 is MNHEY, CDR2 SMNVEV, per germline (reference sequence). TCRB transcripts that were expressed got sequenced, as all of the isolated RNA had been reverse transcribed. The data were produced by immunoSEQ multiplex PCR, yet TCRdb's version contains in-frame clones alone and is incomplete. The repertoire holds a few hundred thousand clones, with over 8.5% as singletons. The authors sorted CD4+ naive, central memory, regulatory and stem cell-like memory cells via CD45RO/CCR7/CD25/CD127/CD95/CD27.

Sequencing was done on a sample of central memory CD4+ T cells from blood. This TCR was recovered from a young man with type 1 diabetes. The chain carries TRBV27 and TRBJ2-3, with 9 bases that match TRBD2. The CDR3 bases are TGTGCCAGCAGTCTTAGCGGGAGAAGCACAGATACGCAGTATTTT. It yields the protein CASSLSGRSTDTQYF.